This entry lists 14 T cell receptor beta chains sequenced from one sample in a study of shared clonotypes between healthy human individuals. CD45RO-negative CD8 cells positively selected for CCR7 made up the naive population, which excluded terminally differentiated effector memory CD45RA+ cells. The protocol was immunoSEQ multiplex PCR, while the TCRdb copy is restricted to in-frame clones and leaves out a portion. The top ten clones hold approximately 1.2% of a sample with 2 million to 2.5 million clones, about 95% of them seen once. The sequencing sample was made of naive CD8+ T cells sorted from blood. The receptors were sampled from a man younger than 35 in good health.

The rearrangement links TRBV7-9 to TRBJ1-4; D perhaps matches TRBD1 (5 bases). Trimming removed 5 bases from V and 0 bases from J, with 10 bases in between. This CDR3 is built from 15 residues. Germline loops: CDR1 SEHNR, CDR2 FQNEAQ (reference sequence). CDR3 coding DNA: TGTGCCAGCAGCGACAGCCCCGCAACTAATGAAAAACTGTTTTTT. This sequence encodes CASSDSPATNEKLFF.

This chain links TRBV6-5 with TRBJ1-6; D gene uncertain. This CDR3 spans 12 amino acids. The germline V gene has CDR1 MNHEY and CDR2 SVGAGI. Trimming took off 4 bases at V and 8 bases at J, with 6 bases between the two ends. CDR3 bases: TGTGCCAGCAGTTCCATCGATTCACCCCTCCACTTT. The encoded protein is CASSSIDSPLHF.

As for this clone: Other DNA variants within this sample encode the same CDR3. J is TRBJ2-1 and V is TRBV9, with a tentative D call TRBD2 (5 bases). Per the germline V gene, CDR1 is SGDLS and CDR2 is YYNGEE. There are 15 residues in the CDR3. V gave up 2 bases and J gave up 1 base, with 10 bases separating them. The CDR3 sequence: CASSVEGTSYNEQFF. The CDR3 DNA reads TGTGCCAGCAGCGTTGAGGGAACGTCCTACAATGAGCAGTTCTTC.

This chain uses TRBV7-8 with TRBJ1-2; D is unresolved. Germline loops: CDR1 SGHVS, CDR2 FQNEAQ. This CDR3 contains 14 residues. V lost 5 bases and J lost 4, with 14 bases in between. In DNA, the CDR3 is TGTGCCAGCAGCGCACTCGAGGAACCCTATGGCTACACCTTC. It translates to CASSALEEPYGYTF.

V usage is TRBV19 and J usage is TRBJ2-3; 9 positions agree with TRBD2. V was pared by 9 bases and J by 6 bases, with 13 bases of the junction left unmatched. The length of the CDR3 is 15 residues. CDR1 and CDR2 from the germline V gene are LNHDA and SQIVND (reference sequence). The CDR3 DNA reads TGTGCCAGCCAAGTATGGGCTAGCGGGATGGATACGCAGTATTTT. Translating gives CASQVWASGMDTQYF.

The CDR3 region is CASSPATLDTQYF. CDR3 coding DNA: TGCGCCAGCAGCCCAGCTACCTTAGATACGCAGTATTTT. The chain joins TRBV4-3 to TRBJ2-3; no definite D call. Germline lookup yields CDR1 LGHNA and CDR2 YSLEER. V was pared by 4 bases and J by 5 bases, with 10 bases between. The CDR3 is 13 residues long.

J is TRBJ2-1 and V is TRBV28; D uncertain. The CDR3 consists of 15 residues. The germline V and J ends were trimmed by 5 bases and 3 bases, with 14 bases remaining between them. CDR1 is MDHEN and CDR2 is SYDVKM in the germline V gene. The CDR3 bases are TGTGCCAGCAGTGTATATGGGGTTATCTACAATGAGCAGTTCTTC. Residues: CASSVYGVIYNEQFF. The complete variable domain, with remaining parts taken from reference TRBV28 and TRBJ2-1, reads DVKVTQSSRYLVKRTGEKVFLECVQDMDHENMFWYRQDPGLGLRLIYFSYDVKMKEKGDIPEGYSVSREKKERFSLILESASTNQTSMYLCASSVYGVIYNEQFFGPGTRLTVL.

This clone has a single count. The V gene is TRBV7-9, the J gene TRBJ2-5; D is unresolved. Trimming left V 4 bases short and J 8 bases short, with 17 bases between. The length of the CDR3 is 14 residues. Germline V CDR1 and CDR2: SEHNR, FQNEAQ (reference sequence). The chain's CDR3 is CASSSYNPTLTQYF. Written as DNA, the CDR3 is TGTGCCAGCAGCTCATACAACCCGACGCTCACCCAGTACTTC. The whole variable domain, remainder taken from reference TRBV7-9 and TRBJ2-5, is DTGVSQNPRHKITKRGQNVTFRCDPISEHNRLYWYRQTLGQGPEFLTYFQNEAQLEKSRLLSDRFSAERPKGSFSTLEIQRTEQGDSAMYLCASSSYNPTLTQYFGPGTRLLVL.

In DNA, the CDR3 is TGTGCCAGCAGTTTGCTTAAATGGGATACGCAGTATTTT. Encoded protein: CASSLLKWDTQYF. This chain links TRBV28 with TRBJ2-3; D is unclear. CDR1 is MDHEN and CDR2 is SYDVKM in the germline V gene. The ends were cut back, 3 bases at V and 6 bases at J, with 10 bases in the middle. The CDR3 extends over 13 amino acids.

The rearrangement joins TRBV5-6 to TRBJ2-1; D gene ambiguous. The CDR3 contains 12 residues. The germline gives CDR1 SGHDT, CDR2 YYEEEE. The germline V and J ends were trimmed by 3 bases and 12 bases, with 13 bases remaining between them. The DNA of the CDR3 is TGTGCCAGCAGCTCAGGTGGTGCGAGGCAGTTCTTC. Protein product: CASSSGGARQFF.

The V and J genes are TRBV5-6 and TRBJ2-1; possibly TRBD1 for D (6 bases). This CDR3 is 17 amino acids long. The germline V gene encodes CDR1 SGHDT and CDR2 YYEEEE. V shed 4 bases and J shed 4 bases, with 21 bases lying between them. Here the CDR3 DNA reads TGTGCCAGCAGCGCTTCTGGGACATATGGCTTTTACAATGAGCAGTTCTTC. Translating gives CASSASGTYGFYNEQFF.

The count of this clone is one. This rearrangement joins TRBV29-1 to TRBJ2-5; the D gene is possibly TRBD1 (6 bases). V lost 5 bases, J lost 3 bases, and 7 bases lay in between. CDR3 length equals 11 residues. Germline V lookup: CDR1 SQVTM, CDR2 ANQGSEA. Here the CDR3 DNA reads TGCAGCGTTCGACAGGAAGAGACCCAGTACTTC. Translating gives CSVRQEETQYF.

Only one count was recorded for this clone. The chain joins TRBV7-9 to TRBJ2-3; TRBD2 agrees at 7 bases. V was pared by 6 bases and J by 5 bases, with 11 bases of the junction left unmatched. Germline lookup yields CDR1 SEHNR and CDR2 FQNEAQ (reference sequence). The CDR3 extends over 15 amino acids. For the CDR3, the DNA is TGTGCCAGCAGTCCCTTGGCGGGGGAACAAGATACGCAGTATTTT. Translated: CASSPLAGEQDTQYF.

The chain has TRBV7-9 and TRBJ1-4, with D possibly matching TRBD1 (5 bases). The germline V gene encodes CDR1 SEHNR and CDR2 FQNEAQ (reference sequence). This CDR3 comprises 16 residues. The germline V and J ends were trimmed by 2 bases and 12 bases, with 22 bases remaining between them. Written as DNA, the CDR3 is TGTGCCAGCAGCTTATCCCAGGGAGAGGTTCGGAAGGAACTGTTTTTT. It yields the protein CASSLSQGEVRKELFF.